One sample yielded the 30 T cell receptor beta chains listed below, sequenced in a study of monozygotic twins with inflammatory bowel disease. From the 5' RACE reads, TCRdb lists one entry per CDR3 protein and no DNA. Its table records a few hundred thousand distinct CDR3 sequences. The sample taken for sequencing was blood. These receptors all come from a human donor with ulcerative colitis or Crohn's disease, or a healthy co-twin of an affected twin (not recorded which).

J is TRBJ2-5 and V is TRBV20-1; TCRdb designates TRBD2, a call that cannot be tested without DNA. Germline CDR1 reads DFQATT; CDR2 reads SNEGSKA (reference sequence). CDR3 length: 14 residues. The CDR3 sequence: CSARASGGQETQYF.

This chain connects TRBV14 to TRBJ2-3; TCRdb indicates TRBD2, and absent DNA this call remains unverified. CDR3 length equals 17 residues. The germline V gene encodes CDR1 SGHDN and CDR2 FVKESK. CDR3 region: CASSQDLLGLRRDTQYF.

The rearrangement joins TRBV9 to TRBJ2-4; TCRdb reports TRBD2, a call that lacks DNA to check it against. This CDR3 has 18 residues. The germline V gene encodes CDR1 SGDLS and CDR2 YYNGEE. Here the CDR3 reads CASSVAEGLAEAKNIQYF. The whole variable domain, filled in from reference TRBV9 and TRBJ2-4, reads DSGVTQTPKHLITATGQRVTLRCSPRSGDLSVYWYQQSLDQGLQFLIQYYNGEERAKGNILERFSAQQFPDLHSELNLSSLELGDSALYFCASSVAEGLAEAKNIQYFGAGTRLSVL.

V gene TRBV5-1 combines with J gene TRBJ1-4. This CDR3 region has 15 residues. Germline loops: CDR1 SGHRS, CDR2 YFSETQ. CDR3 amino acids: CASSLQLSEEEKLFF.

The chain couples TRBV6-5 to TRBJ1-4; the TCRdb call, TRBD1, lacks DNA for checking. The V gene's germline CDR1 is MNHEY and CDR2 SVGAGI. The CDR3 consists of 18 residues. The CDR3 sequence is CASSYSRQGLRTNEKLFF.

The chain couples TRBV5-5 to TRBJ2-1; absent DNA, TCRdb's TRBD2 call cannot be checked. Per the germline V gene, CDR1 is SGHKS and CDR2 is YYEKEE (reference sequence). This CDR3 contains 16 residues. The CDR3 sequence is CASSTRLRRVRDEQFF.

V is TRBV6-5 and J is TRBJ2-1; TCRdb selects TRBD2, and the lack of DNA leaves this call unchecked. The CDR3 has 16 residues. Looked up from germline, CDR1 is MNHEY and CDR2 is SVGAGI. The CDR3 sequence is CASSFQQPYSYNEQFF.

The chain carries TRBV20-1 and TRBJ1-1; TCRdb's D call of TRBD1 is untestable without DNA. CDR3 length: 13 residues. Germline CDR1 reads DFQATT; CDR2 reads SNEGSKA (reference sequence). The CDR3 reads CSARLRQGAGAFF.

The V call is TRBV5-1, the J call TRBJ2-5; TCRdb calls TRBD1, which cannot be checked without DNA. The CDR3 runs to 14 residues. Per germline, CDR1 SGHRS and CDR2 YFSETQ. The CDR3 region is CASSLVQGQETQYF. The whole variable domain, remainder taken from reference TRBV5-1 and TRBJ2-5, is KAGVTQTPRYLIKTRGQQVTLSCSPISGHRSVSWYQQTPGQGLQFLFEYFSETQRNKGNFPGRFSGRQFSNSRSEMNVSTLELGDSALYLCASSLVQGQETQYFGPGTRLLVL.

The chain couples TRBV4-3 to TRBJ2-5; there is no DNA to check the TCRdb D call of TRBD2. Germline V gene data show CDR1 as LGHNA and CDR2 as YSLEER. CDR3 length: 16 residues. The CDR3 loop is CASSQGYVGGEETQYF.

The chain uses TRBV3-1 and TRBJ2-2; TCRdb proposes TRBD2, but this gene call is untestable without DNA. CDR1 and CDR2 (germline): LGHDT, YNNKEL (reference sequence). The length of the CDR3 is 18 residues. This CDR3 reads CASSLRPSGGARTGELFF.

J is TRBJ2-3 and V is TRBV5-1; the D call of TRBD2 rests on TCRdb alone, since no DNA is present to check it. Germline V CDR1 and CDR2: SGHRS, YFSETQ. CDR3 length: 15 residues. The CDR3 here is CASSLIAGGTDTQYF.

The genes are TRBV4-1 and TRBJ2-3; with no DNA, the TCRdb D assignment of TRBD2 cannot be verified. This CDR3 contains 15 residues. The germline V gene has CDR1 MGHRA and CDR2 YSYEKL. This CDR3 is CASSQIAGVIDTQYF.

The chain joins TRBV11-2 to TRBJ2-2; TCRdb's D call, TRBD2, is unchecked because there is no DNA. Germline V gives CDR1 SGHAT, CDR2 FQNNGV. CDR3 length equals 17 residues. The CDR3: CASSLPGLATNTGELFF.

The chain recombines TRBV4-1 with TRBJ2-2; with no DNA, the TCRdb D assignment of TRBD1 cannot be verified. Germline lookup yields CDR1 MGHRA and CDR2 YSYEKL. The CDR3 is 13 amino acids. The CDR3 here is CASSPQGPGELFF.

This sequence joins TRBV6-2 or TRBV6-3 and TRBJ1-1; TCRdb's D call of TRBD1 is untestable without DNA. Germline CDR1 MNHEY, CDR2 SVGEGT. The CDR3 runs 15 residues. The CDR3 reads CASTPWQGTNTEAFF.

The rearrangement uses TRBV29-1 and TRBJ1-5. Germline V lookup: CDR1 SQVTM, CDR2 ANQGSEA. The CDR3 is made up of 13 amino acids. The CDR3 sequence: CSVASQYNQPQHF. The full variable domain, in which reference TRBV29-1 and TRBJ1-5 provide the parts outside the CDR3, is SAVISQKPSRDICQRGTSLTIQCQVDSQVTMMFWYRQQPGQSLTLIATANQGSEATYESGFVIDKFPISRPNLTFSTLTVSNMSPEDSSIYLCSVASQYNQPQHFGDGTRLSIL.

This chain joins TRBV4-1 and TRBJ2-7; TCRdb returns TRBD2, unconfirmable since there is no DNA. Germline CDR1 reads MGHRA; CDR2 reads YSYEKL. This CDR3 is built from 13 residues. CDR3 sequence: CASSHRTSGEQYF.

The chain carries TRBV12-5 and TRBJ1-1. The CDR3 loop spans 12 amino acids. Germline assignment: CDR1 LGHNT and CDR2 FRNRAP. The CDR3: CASVRGYTEAFF.

The chain employs TRBV6-2 or TRBV6-3 and TRBJ2-2. Germline V gives CDR1 MNHEY, CDR2 SVGEGT. The CDR3 contains 13 residues. The CDR3 region is CASSYLGTGELFF.

This rearrangement joins TRBV20-1 to TRBJ2-2. Germline loops: CDR1 DFQATT, CDR2 SNEGSKA (reference sequence). The CDR3 covers 13 residues. The CDR3 protein is CSAPQPNTGELFF.

The genes are TRBV29-1 and TRBJ1-6; TCRdb reports TRBD1, a call that lacks DNA to check it against. Germline V CDR1 and CDR2: SQVTM, ANQGSEA. The CDR3 has 13 amino acids. The chain's CDR3 is CSVLDRSDSPLHF.

The V call is TRBV7-9, the J call TRBJ2-2; TCRdb's D gene call, TRBD1, goes unchecked for lack of DNA. This CDR3 is 16 amino acids long. Germline CDR1 is SEHNR and CDR2 is FQNEAQ (reference sequence). CDR3 sequence reads: CASSNRQDSGTGELFF.

The J gene is TRBJ1-6, the V gene TRBV12-3 or TRBV12-4; TCRdb outputs TRBD1, but without DNA this stays unchecked. The length of the CDR3 is 17 residues. This chain's CDR3 is CASSRQDTSIYNSPLHF.

The chain combines TRBV27 with TRBJ2-7; TCRdb proposes TRBD2, but this gene call is untestable without DNA. The CDR3 is 19 residues long. Germline CDR1 MNHEY, CDR2 SMNVEV (reference sequence). The CDR3 is CASSLSRAPGLAGDYEQYF.

This chain uses TRBV7-2 with TRBJ1-1; TCRdb's assignment of TRBD1 cannot be checked, as there is no DNA. This CDR3 region has 14 residues. Germline CDR1 reads SGHTA; CDR2 reads FQGNSA. Here the CDR3 reads CASNKGLMNTEAFF.

The chain recombines TRBV4-3 with TRBJ1-3. Germline V lookup: CDR1 LGHNA, CDR2 YSLEER. This CDR3 spans 16 amino acids. The CDR3 loop reads CASSQVEGRSGNTIYF.

This rearrangement joins TRBV20-1 to TRBJ2-2; as DNA is missing, the TRBD1 call by TCRdb cannot be tested. CDR1 is DFQATT and CDR2 is SNEGSKA in the germline V gene (reference sequence). CDR3 length: 16 amino acids. The CDR3 sequence: CSARAPTGELVGELFF.

The V call is TRBV20-1, the J call TRBJ2-3; TCRdb gives TRBD1 as the D gene, but with no DNA this cannot be confirmed. CDR1 is DFQATT, CDR2 SNEGSKA, per germline (reference sequence). The CDR3 has 15 residues. Here the CDR3 reads CSASGGLPSTDTQYF.

The CDR3 is CASSLVPHQPQHF. The V call is TRBV5-5, the J call TRBJ1-5. Per the germline V gene, CDR1 is SGHKS and CDR2 is YYEKEE (reference sequence). This CDR3 has 13 amino acids.